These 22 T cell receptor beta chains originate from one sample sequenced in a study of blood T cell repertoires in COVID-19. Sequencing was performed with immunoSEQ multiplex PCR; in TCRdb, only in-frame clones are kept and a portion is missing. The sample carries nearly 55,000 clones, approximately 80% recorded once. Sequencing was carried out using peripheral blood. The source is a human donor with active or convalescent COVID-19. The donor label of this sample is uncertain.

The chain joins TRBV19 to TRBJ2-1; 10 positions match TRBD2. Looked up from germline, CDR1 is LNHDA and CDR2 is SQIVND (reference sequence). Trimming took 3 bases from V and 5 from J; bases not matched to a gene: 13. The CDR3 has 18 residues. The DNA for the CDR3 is TGTGCCAGTAGTATCCTAGCGGGAGCGATTAACCCGGACAATGAGCAGTTCTTC. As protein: CASSILAGAINPDNEQFF.

The CDR3 DNA sequence: TGTGCCAGCAGCTTCAGGTACCAAGAGACCCAGTACTTC. Protein sequence: CASSFRYQETQYF. The V and J genes are TRBV7-3 and TRBJ2-5; D unclear. V gave up 3 bases and J gave up 0 bases, with 5 bases separating them. Germline assignment: CDR1 SGHTA and CDR2 FQGTGA. The CDR3 has 13 amino acids.

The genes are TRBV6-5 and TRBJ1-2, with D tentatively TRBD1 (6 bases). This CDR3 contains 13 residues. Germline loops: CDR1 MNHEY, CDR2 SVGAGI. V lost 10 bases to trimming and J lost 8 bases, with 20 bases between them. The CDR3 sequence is CATFDRSGRGYTF. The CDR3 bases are TGTGCCACTTTTGACAGGAGCGGGAGAGGCTACACCTTC.

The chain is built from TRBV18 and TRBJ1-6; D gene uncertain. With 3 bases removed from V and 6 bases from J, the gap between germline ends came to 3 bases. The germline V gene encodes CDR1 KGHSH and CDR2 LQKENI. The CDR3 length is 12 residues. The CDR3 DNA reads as TGTGCCAGCTCACCCCGTAATTCACCCCTCCACTTT. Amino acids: CASSPRNSPLHF. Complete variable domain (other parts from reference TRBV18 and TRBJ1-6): NAGVMQNPRHLVRRRGQEARLRCSPMKGHSHVYWYRQLPEEGLKFMVYLQKENIIDESGMPKERFSAEFPKEGPSILRIQQVVRGDSAAYFCASSPRNSPLHFGNGTRLTVT.

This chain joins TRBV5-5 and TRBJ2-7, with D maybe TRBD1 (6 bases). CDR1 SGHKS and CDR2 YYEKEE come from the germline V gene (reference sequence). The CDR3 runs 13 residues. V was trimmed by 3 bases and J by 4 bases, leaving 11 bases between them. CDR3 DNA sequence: TGTGCCAGCAGCTCCCGGACAGATTACGAGCAGTACTTC. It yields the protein CASSSRTDYEQYF.

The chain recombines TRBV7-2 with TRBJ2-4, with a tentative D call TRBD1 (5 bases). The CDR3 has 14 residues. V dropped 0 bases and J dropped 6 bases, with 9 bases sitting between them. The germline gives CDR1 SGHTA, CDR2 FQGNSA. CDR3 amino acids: CASSLARVGNIQYF. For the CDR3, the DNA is TGTGCCAGCAGCTTAGCCAGGGTGGGAAACATTCAGTACTTC.

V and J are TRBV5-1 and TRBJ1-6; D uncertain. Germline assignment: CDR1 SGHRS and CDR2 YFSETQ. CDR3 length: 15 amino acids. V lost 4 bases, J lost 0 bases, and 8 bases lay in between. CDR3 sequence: CASSRDISYNSPLHF. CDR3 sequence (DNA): TGCGCCAGCAGCCGAGACATCTCCTATAATTCACCCCTCCACTTT. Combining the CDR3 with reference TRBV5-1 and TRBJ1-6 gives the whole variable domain KAGVTQTPRYLIKTRGQQVTLSCSPISGHRSVSWYQQTPGQGLQFLFEYFSETQRNKGNFPGRFSGRQFSNSRSEMNVSTLELGDSALYLCASSRDISYNSPLHFGNGTRLTVT.

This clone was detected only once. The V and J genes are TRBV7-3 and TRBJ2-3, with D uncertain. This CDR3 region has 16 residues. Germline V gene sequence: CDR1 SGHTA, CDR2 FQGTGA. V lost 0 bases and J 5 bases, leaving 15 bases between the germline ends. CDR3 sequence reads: CASSLTIDRRGDTQYF. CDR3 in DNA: TGTGCCAGCAGCTTAACGATTGACCGGAGAGGAGATACGCAGTATTTT.

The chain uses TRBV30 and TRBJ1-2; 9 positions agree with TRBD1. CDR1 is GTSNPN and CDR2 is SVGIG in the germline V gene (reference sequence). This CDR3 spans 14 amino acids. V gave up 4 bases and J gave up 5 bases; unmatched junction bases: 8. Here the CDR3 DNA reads TGTGCCTGGACCCCGGGACAGGGACCTTATGGCTACACCTTC. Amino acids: CAWTPGQGPYGYTF.

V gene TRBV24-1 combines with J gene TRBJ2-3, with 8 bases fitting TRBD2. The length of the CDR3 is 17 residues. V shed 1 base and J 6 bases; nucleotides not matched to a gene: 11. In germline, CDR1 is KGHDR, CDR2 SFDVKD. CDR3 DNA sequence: TGTGCCACCAGTGATTTTCCCTCGGCGGGAGGTGTGGATACGCAGTATTTT. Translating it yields CATSDFPSAGGVDTQYF.

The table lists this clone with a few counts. CDR3 nucleotide sequence: TGTGCCATCAAGACAGGGGGACTCCAATCGTCTGGAAACACCATATATTTT. Encoded protein: CAIKTGGLQSSGNTIYF. The rearrangement joins TRBV10-3 to TRBJ1-3, with TRBD1 matching over 9 bases. J gave up 1 base and V 7 bases, and 11 bases lay outside the gene matches. Germline V CDR1 and CDR2: ENHRY, SYGVKD. The CDR3 runs 17 residues.

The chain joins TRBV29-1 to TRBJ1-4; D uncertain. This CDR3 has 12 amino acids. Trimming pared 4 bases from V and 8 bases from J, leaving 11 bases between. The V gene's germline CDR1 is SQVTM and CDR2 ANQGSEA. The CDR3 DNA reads TGCAGCGTTGGGGTAGCGGAGGAAAAACTGTTTTTT. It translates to CSVGVAEEKLFF. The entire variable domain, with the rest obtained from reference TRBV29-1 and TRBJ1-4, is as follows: SAVISQKPSRDICQRGTSLTIQCQVDSQVTMMFWYRQQPGQSLTLIATANQGSEATYESGFVIDKFPISRPNLTFSTLTVSNMSPEDSSIYLCSVGVAEEKLFFGSGTQLSVL.

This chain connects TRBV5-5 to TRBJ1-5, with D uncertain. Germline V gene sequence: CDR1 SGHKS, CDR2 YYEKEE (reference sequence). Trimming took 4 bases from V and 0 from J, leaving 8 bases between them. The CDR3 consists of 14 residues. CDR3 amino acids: CASSAVHSNQPQHF. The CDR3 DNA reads TGTGCCAGCAGCGCCGTACATAGCAATCAGCCCCAGCATTTT. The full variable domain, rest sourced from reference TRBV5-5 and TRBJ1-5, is DAGVTQSPTHLIKTRGQQVTLRCSPISGHKSVSWYQQVLGQGPQFIFQYYEKEERGRGNFPDRFSARQFPNYSSELNVNALLLGDSALYLCASSAVHSNQPQHFGDGTRLSIL.

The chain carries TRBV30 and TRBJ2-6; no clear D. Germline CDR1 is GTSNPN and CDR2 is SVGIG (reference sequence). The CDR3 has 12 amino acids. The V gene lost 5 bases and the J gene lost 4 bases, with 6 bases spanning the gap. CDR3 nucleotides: TGTGCCTGGTCCCCAGGGGCCAACGTCCTGACTTTC. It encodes CAWSPGANVLTF.

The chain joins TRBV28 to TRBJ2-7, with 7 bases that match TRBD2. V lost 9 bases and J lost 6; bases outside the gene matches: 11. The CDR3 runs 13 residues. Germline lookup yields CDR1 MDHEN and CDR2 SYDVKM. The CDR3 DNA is TGTGCCAGTTCGGGGGGAGGGCCGGGCGAGCAGTACTTC. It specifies CASSGGGPGEQYF.

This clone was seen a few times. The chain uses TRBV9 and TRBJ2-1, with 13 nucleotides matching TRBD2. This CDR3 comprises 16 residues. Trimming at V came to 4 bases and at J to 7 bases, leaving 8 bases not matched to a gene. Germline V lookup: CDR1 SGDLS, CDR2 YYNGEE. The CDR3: CASSTRTSGSRNEQFF. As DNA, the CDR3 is TGTGCCAGCAGCACCAGGACTAGCGGGAGTAGGAATGAGCAGTTCTTC.

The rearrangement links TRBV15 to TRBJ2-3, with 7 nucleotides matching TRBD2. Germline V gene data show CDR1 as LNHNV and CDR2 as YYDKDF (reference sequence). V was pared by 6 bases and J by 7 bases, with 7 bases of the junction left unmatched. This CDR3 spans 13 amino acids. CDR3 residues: CATSRGGQNTQYF. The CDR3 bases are TGTGCCACCAGTCGGGGAGGGCAGAATACGCAGTATTTT.

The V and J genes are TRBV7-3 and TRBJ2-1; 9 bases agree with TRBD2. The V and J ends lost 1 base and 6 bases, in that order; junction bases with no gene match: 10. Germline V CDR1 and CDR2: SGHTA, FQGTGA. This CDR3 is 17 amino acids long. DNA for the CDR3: TGTGCCAGCAGCTTAAGGGCGGGACTAGCCCAGATCAATGAGCAGTTCTTC. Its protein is CASSLRAGLAQINEQFF.

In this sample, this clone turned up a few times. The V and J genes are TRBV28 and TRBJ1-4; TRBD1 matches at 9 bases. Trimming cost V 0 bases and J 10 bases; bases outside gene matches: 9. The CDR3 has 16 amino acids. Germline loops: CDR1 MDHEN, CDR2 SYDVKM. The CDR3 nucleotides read TGTGCCAGCAGTTTATGGGAGGGGACAGGGAAGGGAAAACTGTTTTTT. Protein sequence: CASSLWEGTGKGKLFF.

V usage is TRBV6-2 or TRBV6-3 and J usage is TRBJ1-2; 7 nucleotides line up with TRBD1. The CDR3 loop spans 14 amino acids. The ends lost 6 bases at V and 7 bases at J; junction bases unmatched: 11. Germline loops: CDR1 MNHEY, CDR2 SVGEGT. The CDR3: CASSDRARIVGYTF. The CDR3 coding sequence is TGTGCCAGCAGCGACAGGGCACGGATTGTTGGCTACACCTTC.

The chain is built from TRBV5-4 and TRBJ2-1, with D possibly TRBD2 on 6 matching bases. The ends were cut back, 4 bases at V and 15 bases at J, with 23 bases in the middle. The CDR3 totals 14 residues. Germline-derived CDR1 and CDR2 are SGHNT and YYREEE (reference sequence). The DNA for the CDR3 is TGTGCCAGCAGCCCCACCCCAGGAAGCGAGGAGGGGTTCTTC. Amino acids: CASSPTPGSEEGFF.

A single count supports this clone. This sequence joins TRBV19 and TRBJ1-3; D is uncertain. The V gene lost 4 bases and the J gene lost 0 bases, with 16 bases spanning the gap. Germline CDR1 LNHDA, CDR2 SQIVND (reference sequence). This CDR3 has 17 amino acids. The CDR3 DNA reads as TGTGCCAGTAGTACCGAAGTGAGGTCCCGCTCTGGAAACACCATATATTTT. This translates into CASSTEVRSRSGNTIYF. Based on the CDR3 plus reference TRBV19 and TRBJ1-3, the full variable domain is DGGITQSPKYLFRKEGQNVTLSCEQNLNHDAMYWYRQDPGQGLRLIYYSQIVNDFQKGDIAEGYSVSREKKESFPLTVTSAQKNPTAFYLCASSTEVRSRSGNTIYFGEGSWLTVV.